These T cell receptor beta chains were read from a single sample in a study of control samples from healthy donors and cancer patients. Profiling relied on immunoSEQ multiplex PCR, and the TCRdb table lists in-frame clones only, not all of them. The sample yields about 150,000 clones, about 94% seen once. Sequenced sample: blood. Receptors originate from a man aged 50 or older in good health. The CDR3 runs from the conserved cysteine through the conserved F or W. Each record gives: D gene, J gene, CDR3 length, clone size, V gene, CDR3 DNA, CDR3 protein. A D gene is named only where the DNA matches it firmly. Clone size appears in some rows only: once, few, many, or a class for an expanded clone.

D gene: -
J gene: TRBJ2-1
CDR3 length: 14
clone size: -
V gene: TRBV21-1
CDR3 DNA: TGTGCCAGCAGCAAAGCGGGAGCGGGCAATGAGCAGTTCTTC
CDR3 protein: CASSKAGAGNEQFF

D gene: -
J gene: TRBJ1-3
CDR3 length: 11
clone size: -
V gene: TRBV6-5
CDR3 DNA: TGTGCCAGCAGTTACGGAAACACCATATATTTT
CDR3 protein: CASSYGNTIYF

D gene: -
J gene: TRBJ1-6
CDR3 length: 12
clone size: few
V gene: TRBV30
CDR3 DNA: TGTGCCTGGAGTCAGACTTATTCACCCCTCCACTTT
CDR3 protein: CAWSQTYSPLHF

D gene: -
J gene: TRBJ1-2
CDR3 length: 13
clone size: -
V gene: TRBV6-5
CDR3 DNA: TGTGCCAGCAGCGACGGGACTGTCTATGGCTACACCTTC
CDR3 protein: CASSDGTVYGYTF

D gene: TRBD2
J gene: TRBJ2-2
CDR3 length: 18
clone size: -
V gene: TRBV4-1
CDR3 DNA: TGCGCCAGCAGCTCAACACTAGCGGGAGGGCCTCGCACCGGGGAGCTGTTTTTT
CDR3 protein: CASSSTLAGGPRTGELFF

D gene: TRBD1
J gene: TRBJ1-5
CDR3 length: 14
clone size: -
V gene: TRBV18
CDR3 DNA: TGTGCCAGCTCCGGTGGGACAGGGGGTCAGCCCCAGCATTTT
CDR3 protein: CASSGGTGGQPQHF

D gene: -
J gene: TRBJ1-4
CDR3 length: 14
clone size: -
V gene: TRBV6-5
CDR3 DNA: TGTGCCAGCAGTTACTCGACCAGGAATGAAAAACTGTTTTTT
CDR3 protein: CASSYSTRNEKLFF

D gene: TRBD2
J gene: TRBJ2-3
CDR3 length: 15
clone size: -
V gene: TRBV29-1
CDR3 DNA: TGCAGCGTTGATGGGCTAGCGGGAGGAGGAGATACGCAGTATTTT
CDR3 protein: CSVDGLAGGGDTQYF

D gene: TRBD2
J gene: TRBJ2-5
CDR3 length: 15
clone size: -
V gene: TRBV7-2
CDR3 DNA: TGTGCCAGCAGCTTATCCGCGGGAGGGTTGGAGACCCAGTACTTC
CDR3 protein: CASSLSAGGLETQYF

D gene: -
J gene: TRBJ2-1
CDR3 length: 14
clone size: -
V gene: TRBV11-2
CDR3 DNA: TGTGCCAGCAGCTCCCTGGGCTCCTACAATGAGCAGTTCTTC
CDR3 protein: CASSSLGSYNEQFF

D gene: -
J gene: TRBJ2-7
CDR3 length: 12
clone size: few
V gene: TRBV3-1/TRBV3-2
CDR3 DNA: TGTGCCAGCAGCCAGTTCGTGACCGAGCAGTACTTC
CDR3 protein: CASSQFVTEQYF

D gene: -
J gene: TRBJ2-1
CDR3 length: 15
clone size: -
V gene: TRBV11-2
CDR3 DNA: TGTGCCAGCAGCTTGGATGCCGCTGCCTACAATGAGCAGTTCTTC
CDR3 protein: CASSLDAAAYNEQFF

D gene: -
J gene: TRBJ2-7
CDR3 length: 14
clone size: -
V gene: TRBV7-9
CDR3 DNA: TGTGCCAGCAGCGCCTACACCAACTCCTACGAGCAGTACTTC
CDR3 protein: CASSAYTNSYEQYF

D gene: -
J gene: TRBJ2-7
CDR3 length: 13
clone size: -
V gene: TRBV7-7
CDR3 DNA: TGTGCCCCGGGTAGGGAAGAGGGCTACGAGCAGTACTTC
CDR3 protein: CAPGREEGYEQYF

D gene: TRBD2
J gene: TRBJ2-1
CDR3 length: 14
clone size: -
V gene: TRBV6-5
CDR3 DNA: TGTGCCACCTCAATAGCGGGAGGGGGCAATGAGCAGTTCTTC
CDR3 protein: CATSIAGGGNEQFF

D gene: TRBD1
J gene: TRBJ1-4
CDR3 length: 14
clone size: -
V gene: TRBV6-5
CDR3 DNA: TGTGCCAGCAGCCTCAGACAGGGGCGGGAAAAACTGTTTTTT
CDR3 protein: CASSLRQGREKLFF

D gene: -
J gene: TRBJ2-2
CDR3 length: 13
clone size: -
V gene: TRBV5-6
CDR3 DNA: TGTGCCAGCAGCTCAAGGAGGGTCGGGGAGCTGTTTTTT
CDR3 protein: CASSSRRVGELFF

D gene: -
J gene: TRBJ1-5
CDR3 length: 13
clone size: -
V gene: TRBV7-2
CDR3 DNA: TGTGCCAGCAGTCCTTTTGGGGGTCAGCCCCAGCATTTT
CDR3 protein: CASSPFGGQPQHF

D gene: -
J gene: TRBJ2-7
CDR3 length: 12
clone size: -
V gene: TRBV29-1
CDR3 DNA: TGCAGCGTACGGACAGCCCGCTACGAGCAGTACTTC
CDR3 protein: CSVRTARYEQYF

D gene: TRBD2
J gene: TRBJ2-5
CDR3 length: 14
clone size: -
V gene: TRBV24-1
CDR3 DNA: TGTGCCACCAGTGACGGACCGGGGGGGGAGACCCAGTACTTC
CDR3 protein: CATSDGPGGETQYF

D gene: -
J gene: TRBJ1-5
CDR3 length: 14
clone size: -
V gene: TRBV18
CDR3 DNA: TGTGCCAGCTCACCAGGTAATAGCAATCAGCCCCAGCATTTT
CDR3 protein: CASSPGNSNQPQHF

D gene: -
J gene: TRBJ1-5
CDR3 length: 12
clone size: -
V gene: TRBV27
CDR3 DNA: TGTGCCAGCAGGGAGGGGCGGCAGCCCCAGCATTTT
CDR3 protein: CASREGRQPQHF

D gene: TRBD2
J gene: TRBJ2-1
CDR3 length: 15
clone size: -
V gene: TRBV27
CDR3 DNA: TGTGCCAGCAGTTTAGCGGGAGTCTACTACAATGAGCAGTTCTTC
CDR3 protein: CASSLAGVYYNEQFF

D gene: TRBD2
J gene: TRBJ2-7
CDR3 length: 15
clone size: -
V gene: TRBV18
CDR3 DNA: TGTGCCAGCTCACCACCGGCTAGCGGGAGGAACGAGCAGTACTTC
CDR3 protein: CASSPPASGRNEQYF